Given below is one T cell receptor (beta chain) in context. TCRdb's copy holds only in-frame clones and misses some; the assay was immunoSEQ multiplex PCR. This table has 180,000 or so clones, 80% to 85% appearing once. The data were obtained in a study of blood T cell repertoires in COVID-19. The V end lost 6 bases, the J end lost 4 bases, and 16 bases lay between the germline ends. This CDR3 has 15 amino acids. Germline values: CDR1 MNHEY, CDR2 SVGAGI. Participants were aged 18 to 89 years, lived in over 20 US areas, and enrolled virtually. Recovered status applied to Cohort 3 donors who had two consecutive negative PCRs. It also applied to those with clearance or with symptom resolution.

This TCR was sampled from a woman aged 60-70 years who had recovered from COVID-19. The gene calls are TRBV6-5 and TRBJ1-3; no reliable D call. Material for sequencing was PBMCs or T cells enriched from blood (not recorded which). CDR3 DNA: TGTGCCAGCAGATCTTTGACGAGGAACGGAAACACCATATATTTT. It encodes CASRSLTRNGNTIYF.